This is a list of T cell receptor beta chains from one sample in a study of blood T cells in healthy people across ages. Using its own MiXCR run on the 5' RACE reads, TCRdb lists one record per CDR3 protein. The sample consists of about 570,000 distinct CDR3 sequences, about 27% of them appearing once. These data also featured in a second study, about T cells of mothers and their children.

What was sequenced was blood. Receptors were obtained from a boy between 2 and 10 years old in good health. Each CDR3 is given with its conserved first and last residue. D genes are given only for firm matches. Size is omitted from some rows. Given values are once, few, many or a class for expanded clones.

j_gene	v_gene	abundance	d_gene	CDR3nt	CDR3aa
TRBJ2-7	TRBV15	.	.	TGTGCCACCAGCAAATCCCGGGGGTCGTACGAGCAGTACTTC	CATSKSRGSYEQYF
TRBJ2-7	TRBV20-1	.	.	TGCAGTGCCGTTTCCCCAGGCTACGAGCAGTACTTC	CSAVSPGYEQYF
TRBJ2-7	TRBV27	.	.	TGTGCCAGCGGGGAGGACTACGAGCAGTACTTC	CASGEDYEQYF
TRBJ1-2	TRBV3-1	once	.	TGTGCCAGCAGCCAAGACGACCGAGCTAACTATGGCTACACCTTC	CASSQDDRANYGYTF
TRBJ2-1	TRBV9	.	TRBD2	TGTGCCAGCAGCGTATGGGCGTCCGGGGGGGATGAGCAGTTCTTC	CASSVWASGGDEQFF
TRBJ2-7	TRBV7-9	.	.	TGTGCCAGCAGCTTTACGGGAAGGACCTACGAGCAGTACTTC	CASSFTGRTYEQYF
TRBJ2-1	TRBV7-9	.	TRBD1	TGTGCCAGCAGCACCCCGGGACAGGGTTTCGGTGAGCAGTTCTTC	CASSTPGQGFGEQFF
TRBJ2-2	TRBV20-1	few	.	TGCAGTGCTAGCCTAGATTACACCGGGGAGCTGTTTTTT	CSASLDYTGELFF
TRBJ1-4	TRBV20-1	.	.	TGCAGTGCTCCCGGACCGGAAAAACTGTTTTTT	CSAPGPEKLFF
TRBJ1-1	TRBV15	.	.	TGTGCCACCAGCAGAGGTAGGGTAAAGACTGAAGCTTTCTTT	CATSRGRVKTEAFF
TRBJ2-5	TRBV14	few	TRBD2	TGTGCCAGCAGCGGCGGGGGGGCAGAGACCCAGTACTTC	CASSGGGAETQYF
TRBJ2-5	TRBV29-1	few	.	TGCAGCGTGGGACCGACAGAGGGGGAGACCCAGTACTTC	CSVGPTEGETQYF
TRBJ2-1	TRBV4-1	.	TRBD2	TGCGCCAGCAGCCCAAGTGCACTAGCGGGAGTCAATGAGCAGTTCTTC	CASSPSALAGVNEQFF
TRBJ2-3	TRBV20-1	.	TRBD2	TGCAGTGCCAAGGGACTAGCGAGGCGGGATACGCAGTATTTT	CSAKGLARRDTQYF
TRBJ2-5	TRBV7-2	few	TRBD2	TGTGCCAGCAGCTTACTTCCTCCGGGACTAGCTTCGGGAGAGACCCAGTACTTC	CASSLLPPGLASGETQYF
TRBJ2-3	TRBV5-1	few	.	TGCGCCAGCGGTACCACGGGAGATACGCAGTATTTT	CASGTTGDTQYF
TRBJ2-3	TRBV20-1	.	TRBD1	TGCAGTGCTAATCGCCTCTACCGGGACAGTAAACCAGATACGCAGTATTTT	CSANRLYRDSKPDTQYF
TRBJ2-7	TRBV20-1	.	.	TGCAGTGCTAGAGATGGCAGGGTCATCTCCTACGAGCAGTACTTC	CSARDGRVISYEQYF
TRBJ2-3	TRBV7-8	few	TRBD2	TGTGCCAGCAGTCCATCTAGCGGTGCATTAGTAACGCAGTATTTT	CASSPSSGALVTQYF
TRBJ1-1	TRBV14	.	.	TGTGCCAGCAGGGGGGAAACTGAAGCTTTCTTT	CASRGETEAFF
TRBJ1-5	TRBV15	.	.	TGTGCCACCAGCAGAGGGGCGGGTAATCAGCCCCAGCATTTT	CATSRGAGNQPQHF
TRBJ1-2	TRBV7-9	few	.	TGTGCCAGCAGCGTACTGAGGGCTAACTATGGCTACACCTTC	CASSVLRANYGYTF
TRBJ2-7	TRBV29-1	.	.	TGCAGCGTTTTGGGGGTGGTTTCGGGGACCTACGAGCAGTACTTC	CSVLGVVSGTYEQYF
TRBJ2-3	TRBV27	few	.	TGTGCCAGCAGTTTAATACTAGCAGGAGATACGCAGTATTTT	CASSLILAGDTQYF
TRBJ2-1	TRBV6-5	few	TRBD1	TGTGCCAGCAACCTCCCAGGGGGCAATGAGCAGTTCTTC	CASNLPGGNEQFF
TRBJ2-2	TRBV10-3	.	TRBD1	TGTGCCATCAGTGAGAGGACAGGGCGACGGGAGACCGGGGAGCTGTTTTTT	CAISERTGRRETGELFF
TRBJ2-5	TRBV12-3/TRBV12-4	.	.	TGTGCCAGCAGTACCCTCATACAAGAGACCCAGTACTTC	CASSTLIQETQYF
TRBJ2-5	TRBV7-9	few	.	TGTGCCAGCAGCGATAGCAATAGGGAGACCCAGTACTTC	CASSDSNRETQYF
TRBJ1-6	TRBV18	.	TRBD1	TGTGCCAGCTCACGATTACAGGGGGCCAATTCACCCCTCCACTTT	CASSRLQGANSPLHF
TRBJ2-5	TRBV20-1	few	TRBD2	TGCAGTGCTAGAGACCTGGCTAGAAGCGGGGGGGAGACCCAGTACTTC	CSARDLARSGGETQYF
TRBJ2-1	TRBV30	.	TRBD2	TGTGCCTGGAGACCCCTAGCGGGGGCCCACAATGAGCAGTTCTTC	CAWRPLAGAHNEQFF
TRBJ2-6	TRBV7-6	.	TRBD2	TGTGCCAGCAGCTTATCTTGGCTAGCGGGCCCTCCCCCCGTCCTGACTTTC	CASSLSWLAGPPPVLTF
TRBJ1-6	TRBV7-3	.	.	TGTGCCAGCAGCCCCCGGCCAGGGGCAGGTTCACCCCTCCACTTT	CASSPRPGAGSPLHF
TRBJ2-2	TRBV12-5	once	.	TGTGCTAGTGCCAGCTACCTCACCGGGGAGCTGTTTTTT	CASASYLTGELFF
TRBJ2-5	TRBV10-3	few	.	TGTGCCATCAGTGAGGAGCGGGAAGAGACCCAGTACTTC	CAISEEREETQYF
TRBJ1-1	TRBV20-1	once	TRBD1	TGCAGTGCTAGAGATTCCTTTTACAGGGGTAGGGACACTGAAGCTTTCTTT	CSARDSFYRGRDTEAFF
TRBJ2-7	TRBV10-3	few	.	TGTGCCATCACGGGAGCGGGTAAAGACGGGTCTTACGAGCAGTACTTC	CAITGAGKDGSYEQYF
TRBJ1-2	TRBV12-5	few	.	TGTGCTAGTGGTTTGGAGCCGACTGCCTATGGCTACACCTTC	CASGLEPTAYGYTF
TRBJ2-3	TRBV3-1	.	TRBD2	TGTGCCAGCGGCTTACTAGCGTCGAAAGGGGATACGCAGTATTTT	CASGLLASKGDTQYF
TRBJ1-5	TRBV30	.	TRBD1	TGTGCCTGGAGTGTTTTCCCGACAGGGAGCGGCCAGCCCCAGCATTTT	CAWSVFPTGSGQPQHF
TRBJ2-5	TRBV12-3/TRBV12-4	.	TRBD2	TGTGCCAGCAGTTTATCGCGGGGGATCCAAGAGACCCAGTACTTC	CASSLSRGIQETQYF
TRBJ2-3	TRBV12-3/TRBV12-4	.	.	TGTGCCAGCAGTTTTCCAAGCGTCCGCACAGATACGCAGTATTTT	CASSFPSVRTDTQYF
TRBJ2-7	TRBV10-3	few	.	TGTGCCATCAGCCCCGACGGGCCCTACGAGCAGTACTTC	CAISPDGPYEQYF
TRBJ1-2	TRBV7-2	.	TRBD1	TGTGCCAGCAGCTTCCACGGGACAGGGAATAACTATGGCTACACCTTC	CASSFHGTGNNYGYTF
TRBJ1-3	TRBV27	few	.	TGTGCCAGCAGCCCGCAGAACTCTGGAAACACCATATATTTT	CASSPQNSGNTIYF
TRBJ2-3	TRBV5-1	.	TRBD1	TGCGCCACCTCGACAGGGCGCACAGATACGCAGTATTTT	CATSTGRTDTQYF
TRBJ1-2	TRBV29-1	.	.	TGCAGCGTTGTGATCGGCAAGTCTTATGGCTACACCTTC	CSVVIGKSYGYTF
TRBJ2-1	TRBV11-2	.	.	TGTGCCAGCAGCTTGGGGAGTAACAATGAGCAGTTCTTC	CASSLGSNNEQFF
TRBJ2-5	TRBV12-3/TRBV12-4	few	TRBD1	TGTGCCAGCAGTTTAAAGGGGGCGGGAGAGACCCAGTACTTC	CASSLKGAGETQYF
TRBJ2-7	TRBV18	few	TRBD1	TGTGCCAGCTCACCCAGGACAGGGGGAGCAGGCTCCTACGAGCAGTACTTC	CASSPRTGGAGSYEQYF
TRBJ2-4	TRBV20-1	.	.	TGCAGTGCTATCGAATCGGGGTCCAAAAACATTCAGTACTTC	CSAIESGSKNIQYF